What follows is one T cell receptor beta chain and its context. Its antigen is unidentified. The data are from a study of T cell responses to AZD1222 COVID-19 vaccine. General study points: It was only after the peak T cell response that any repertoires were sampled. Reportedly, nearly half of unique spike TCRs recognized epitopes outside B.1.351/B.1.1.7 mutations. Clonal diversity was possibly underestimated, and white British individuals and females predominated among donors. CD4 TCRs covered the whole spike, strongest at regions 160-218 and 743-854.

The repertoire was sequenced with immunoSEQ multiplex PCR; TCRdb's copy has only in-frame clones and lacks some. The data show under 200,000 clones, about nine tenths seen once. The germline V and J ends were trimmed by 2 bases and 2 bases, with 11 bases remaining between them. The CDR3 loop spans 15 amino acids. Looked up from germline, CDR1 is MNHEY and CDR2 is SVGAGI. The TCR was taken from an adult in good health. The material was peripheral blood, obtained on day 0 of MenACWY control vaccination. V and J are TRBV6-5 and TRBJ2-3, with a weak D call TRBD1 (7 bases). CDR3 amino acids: CASSYRGTDTDTQYF. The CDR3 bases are TGTGCCAGCAGTTACCGCGGGACAGACACAGATACGCAGTATTTT.